This entry is about one T cell receptor (beta chain). The record originates from a study of blood T cell repertoires in COVID-19. TCRdb keeps only in-frame clones here, not all; method: immunoSEQ multiplex PCR. The sample records about 170,000 clones, about 88% being singletons. The CDR3 covers 12 residues. V shed 7 bases and J shed 8 bases, with 15 bases lying between them. Germline V gene lookup returns CDR1 SQVTM and CDR2 ANQGSEA. The sequenced sample consisted of peripheral blood. The chain is built from TRBV29-1 and TRBJ2-1; D perhaps matches TRBD1 (6 bases). The clonotype originates from an elderly woman in a cohort sampled during active or convalescent COVID-19. DNA of the CDR3: TGCAGCGCTGGGGACACCGAAGATGAGCAGTTCTTC. It yields the protein CSAGDTEDEQFF.